These 12 T cell receptor beta chains originate from one sample sequenced in a study of T-cell reconstitution after alpha-beta-depleted transplantation in children. TCRbeta library construction was performed incorporating unique molecular identifiers. TCRdb re-analysed the PCR reads in MiXCR, keeping a single row per CDR3 protein. The profile shows about 580,000 distinct CDR3 sequences, approximately 22% of them singletons. Sequencing was performed on PBMCs, mostly from graft donor cells, taken 360 days after TCRalphabeta/CD19-depleted stem cell transplant. These receptor sequences come from a boy in the first two years of life who had a stem cell transplant for acute myeloid leukemia, so the T cells may come from the graft donor.

V is TRBV20-1 and J is TRBJ2-7, with 7 bases lining up with TRBD1. The ends lost 5 bases at V and 4 bases at J; junction bases unmatched: 8. The CDR3 covers 13 residues. The germline CDR1 and CDR2 sequences are DFQATT and SNEGSKA (reference sequence). CDR3 amino acids: CSASQGLVYEQYV. Written as DNA, the CDR3 is TGCAGTGCTTCACAGGGGTTAGTGTACGAGCAGTACGTC.

This clonotype has ten or more counts. This CDR3 is CASSLVAVTEAFF. For the CDR3, the DNA is TGTGCCAGCAGTTTAGTCGCCGTCACTGAAGCTTTCTTT. This sequence joins TRBV12-3 or TRBV12-4 and TRBJ1-1, with unresolved D. The CDR3 is made up of 13 amino acids. Trimming took off 1 base at V and 4 bases at J, with 7 bases between the two ends.

This clonotype was observed many times. V is TRBV4-3 and J is TRBJ1-2, with a possible D match to TRBD1 (6 bases). CDR3 size: 15 residues. V was shortened by 0 bases and J by 4 bases, with 12 bases between the two germline ends. Germline V gene lookup returns CDR1 LGHNA and CDR2 YSLEER. Here the CDR3 reads CASSQDRGGGYGYTF. The DNA for the CDR3 is TGCGCCAGCAGCCAAGATCGAGGAGGGGGCTATGGCTACACCTTC.

This clonotype was picked up a small number of times. The CDR3 spells CASRKSTGGTEAFF. The CDR3 coding sequence is TGTGCCAGCCGCAAATCTACAGGGGGCACTGAAGCTTTCTTT. The chain joins TRBV6-2 or TRBV6-3 to TRBJ1-1; 8 bases agree with TRBD1. The length of the CDR3 is 14 residues. Germline CDR1 and CDR2: MNHEY and SVGEGT. V gave up 8 bases and J gave up 4 bases; unmatched junction bases: 9.

The V gene is TRBV28, the J gene TRBJ1-5; 7 bases line up with TRBD1. This CDR3 has 13 amino acids. The trim removed 5 bases at V and 7 bases at J, leaving 5 bases unmatched. Germline V gives CDR1 MDHEN, CDR2 SYDVKM. CDR3 DNA: TGTGCCAGCAGTGCCCTCAGGGGGCAGCCCCAGCATTTT. Translated, it gives CASSALRGQPQHF.

This clonotype has more than one count but fewer than ten. This chain links TRBV7-8 with TRBJ2-2; D might be TRBD1 (6 bases). V dropped 6 bases and J dropped 4 bases, with 15 bases sitting between them. The CDR3 runs to 15 residues. Germline values: CDR1 SGHVS, CDR2 FQNEAQ. The DNA for the CDR3 is TGTGCCAGCAGTTCCCACAGGGTGGCCACCGGGGAGCTGTTTTTT. Its translation is CASSSHRVATGELFF.

The chain has TRBV2 and TRBJ2-7; 7 nucleotides align to TRBD2. The junction had 6 bases not matched to a gene; V was cut back by 3 bases and J by 1 base. This CDR3 has 15 residues. The germline V gene has CDR1 SNHLY and CDR2 FYNNEI. The DNA for the CDR3 is TGTGCCAGCAGTGAGGGAGGGCCACAGTCCTACGAGCAGTACGTC. Its translation is CASSEGGPQSYEQYV.

V and J are TRBV5-6 and TRBJ2-4; 8 bases align to TRBD1. V trimming: 0 bases; J trimming: 15 bases; junction bases outside the gene matches: 5. Germline-derived CDR1 and CDR2 are SGHDT and YYEEEE. The CDR3 contains 12 residues. The CDR3, as DNA: TGTGCCAGCAGCTTGGACAGGGGGATTGGGTACTTC. The encoded protein is CASSLDRGIGYF.

This clonotype was recorded many times. This chain connects TRBV28 to TRBJ2-1, with D unresolved. V was shortened by 6 bases and J by 2 bases, with 17 bases between the two germline ends. This CDR3 comprises 16 residues. Germline CDR1 and CDR2: MDHEN and SYDVKM. The CDR3 DNA reads as TGTGCCAGCAGCCCCGCCCTGGCAGTTCCCTACAATGAGCAGTTCTTC. Protein: CASSPALAVPYNEQFF.

The genes are TRBV29-1 and TRBJ2-5; 9 bases agree with TRBD2. Per the germline V gene, CDR1 is SQVTM and CDR2 is ANQGSEA. CDR3 length: 14 amino acids. V was pared by 3 bases and J by 4 bases, with 6 bases of the junction left unmatched. The CDR3 spells CSVEVAGVRETQYF. The CDR3 DNA is TGCAGCGTTGAGGTAGCGGGGGTACGAGAGACCCAGTACTTC. The complete variable domain, with remaining parts taken from reference TRBV29-1 and TRBJ2-5, reads SAVISQKPSRDICQRGTSLTIQCQVDSQVTMMFWYRQQPGQSLTLIATANQGSEATYESGFVIDKFPISRPNLTFSTLTVSNMSPEDSSIYLCSVEVAGVRETQYFGPGTRLLVL.

CDR3 nucleotide sequence: TGTGCCAGCAGCTTAGCGGAGGGGAAGGGGCAGTACTTC. Translation gives CASSLAEGKGQYF. The chain recombines TRBV7-9 with TRBJ2-7, with D perhaps TRBD2 (6 bases). In germline, CDR1 is SEHNR, CDR2 FQNEAQ (reference sequence). V lost 0 bases and J lost 9, with 12 bases in between. This CDR3 contains 13 residues.

This clonotype was detected ten times or more. V and J are TRBV7-9 and TRBJ2-7; 11 bases map to TRBD1. The germline V gene has CDR1 SEHNR and CDR2 FQNEAQ (reference sequence). The J segment lost 0 bases and the V segment lost 1 base, leaving 2 bases of the junction unmatched. The CDR3 has 16 amino acids. The CDR3: CASSLEGTGGSYEQYF. CDR3 bases: TGTGCCAGCAGCTTAGAGGGGACAGGGGGCTCCTACGAGCAGTACTTC. The variable domain in full, with the rest retrieved from reference TRBV7-9 and TRBJ2-7, is DTGVSQNPRHKITKRGQNVTFRCDPISEHNRLYWYRQTLGQGPEFLTYFQNEAQLEKSRLLSDRFSAERPKGSFSTLEIQRTEQGDSAMYLCASSLEGTGGSYEQYFGPGTRLTVT.